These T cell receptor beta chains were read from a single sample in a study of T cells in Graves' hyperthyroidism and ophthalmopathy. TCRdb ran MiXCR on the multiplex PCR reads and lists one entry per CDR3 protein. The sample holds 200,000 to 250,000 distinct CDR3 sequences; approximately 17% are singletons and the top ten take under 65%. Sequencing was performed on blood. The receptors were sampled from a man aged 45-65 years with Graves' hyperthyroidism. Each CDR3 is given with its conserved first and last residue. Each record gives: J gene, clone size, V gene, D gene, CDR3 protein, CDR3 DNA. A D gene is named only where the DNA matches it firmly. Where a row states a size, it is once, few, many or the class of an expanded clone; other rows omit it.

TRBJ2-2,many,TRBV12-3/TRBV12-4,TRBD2,CASREREGTGELFF,TGTGCCAGCAGGGAAAGGGAGGGCACCGGGGAGCTGTTTTTT
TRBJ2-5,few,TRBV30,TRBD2,CAWSPKRTSVGETQYF,TGTGCCTGGAGTCCGAAAAGGACTAGCGTCGGGGAGACCCAGTACTTC
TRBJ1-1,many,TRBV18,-,CASSDSYTEAFF,TGTGCCAGCTCAGACAGCTACACTGAAGCTTTCTTT
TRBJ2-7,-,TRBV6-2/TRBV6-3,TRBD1,CASSYRTGAHEQYF,TGTGCCAGCAGTTACCGGACAGGGGCCCACGAGCAGTACTTC
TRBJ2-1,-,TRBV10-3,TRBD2,CAINTPGTSGIGEQFF,TGTGCCATCAACACCCCCGGGACTAGCGGGATCGGGGAGCAGTTCTTC
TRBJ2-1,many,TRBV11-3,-,CASSPVGVGAWNEQFF,TGTGCCAGCAGCCCAGTTGGAGTGGGGGCTTGGAATGAGCAGTTCTTC
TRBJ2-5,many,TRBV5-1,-,CASSLTARQETQYF,TGCGCCAGCAGCTTGACGGCCAGGCAAGAGACCCAGTACTTC
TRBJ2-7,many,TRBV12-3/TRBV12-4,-,CASSLTGPYGSEQYF,TGTGCCAGCAGCCTAACCGGGCCTTATGGATCCGAGCAGTACTTC
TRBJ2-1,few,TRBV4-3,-,CASSPGVYNEQFF,TGCGCCAGCAGCCCCGGGGTCTACAATGAGCAGTTCTTC
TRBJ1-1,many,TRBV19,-,CASSAQGQGTEAFF,TGTGCCAGTAGTGCCCAGGGTCAAGGGACTGAAGCTTTCTTT
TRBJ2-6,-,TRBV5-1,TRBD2,CASSERLAGGTGANVLTF,TGCGCCAGCAGCGAAAGACTAGCGGGAGGGACTGGGGCCAACGTCCTGACTTTC
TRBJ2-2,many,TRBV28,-,CASSVLRGTGELFF,TGTGCCAGCAGCGTCCTCCGTGGGACCGGGGAGCTGTTTTTT
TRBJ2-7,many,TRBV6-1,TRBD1,CASSNPGTGGDEQYF,TGTGCCAGCAGCAACCCGGGAACAGGGGGCGACGAGCAGTACTTC
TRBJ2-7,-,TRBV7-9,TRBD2,CASSSIAGGPLYEQYF,TGTGCCAGTAGTTCCATAGCGGGAGGGCCCCTCTACGAGCAGTACTTC
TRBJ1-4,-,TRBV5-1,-,CASSDGTPTNEKLFF,TGCGCCAGCAGCGACGGGACCCCAACTAATGAAAAACTGTTTTTT
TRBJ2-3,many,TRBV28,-,CASTQGGLTGDTQYF,TGTGCCAGCACCCAGGGGGGGTTAACCGGAGATACGCAGTATTTT
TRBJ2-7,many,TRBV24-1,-,CATSEGGTGEQYF,TGTGCCACCAGTGAGGGAGGTACGGGGGAGCAGTACTTC
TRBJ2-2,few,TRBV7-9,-,CASSLLETGELFF,TGTGCCAGCAGCTTATTAGAAACCGGGGAGCTGTTTTTT
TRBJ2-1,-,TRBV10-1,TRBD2,CASSGLAGGPRREQFF,TGCGCCAGCAGTGGACTAGCGGGAGGGCCGCGTCGTGAGCAGTTCTTC
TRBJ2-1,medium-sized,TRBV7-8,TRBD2,CASSKQPGLAVFNEQFF,TGTGCCAGCAGCAAACAACCGGGACTAGCAGTCTTCAATGAGCAGTTCTTC
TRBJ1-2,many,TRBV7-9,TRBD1,CASSQTGKGTGYTF,TGTGCCAGCAGTCAGACAGGGAAAGGGACCGGCTACACCTTC
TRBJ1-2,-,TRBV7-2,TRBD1,CASSLDRSPGGYGYTF,TGTGCCAGCAGCCTGGACAGGTCTCCCGGAGGCTATGGCTACACCTTC
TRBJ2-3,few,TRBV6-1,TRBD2,CASSGLASTDTQYF,TGTGCCAGCAGTGGACTAGCGAGTACAGATACGCAGTATTTT
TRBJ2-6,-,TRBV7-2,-,CASSLRWSGANVLTF,TGTGCCAGCAGTCTCAGGTGGTCTGGGGCCAACGTCCTGACTTTC
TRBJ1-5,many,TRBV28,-,CASSYDRPHQPQHF,TGTGCCAGCAGTTATGACAGGCCGCATCAGCCCCAGCATTTT
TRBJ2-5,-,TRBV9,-,CASSVDGAKTQYF,TGTGCCAGCAGCGTAGATGGGGCAAAGACCCAGTACTTC
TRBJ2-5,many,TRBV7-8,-,CASSFGGHSLETQYF,TGTGCCAGCAGCTTCGGAGGCCATAGTCTGGAGACCCAGTACTTC
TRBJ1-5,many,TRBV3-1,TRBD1,CASSHTGEKQPQHF,TGTGCCAGCAGCCATACAGGGGAGAAGCAGCCCCAGCATTTT
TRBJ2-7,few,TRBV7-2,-,CASSLEVPTYEQYF,TGTGCCAGCAGCTTAGAGGTACCTACCTACGAGCAGTACTTC
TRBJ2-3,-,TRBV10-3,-,CATSEVGDTQYF,TGTGCCACCAGTGAAGTTGGGGATACGCAGTATTTT
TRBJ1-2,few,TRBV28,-,CASRRESYGYTF,TGTGCCAGCCGGCGGGAGAGTTATGGCTACACCTTC
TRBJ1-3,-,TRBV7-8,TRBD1,CASSRTGTGNTIYF,TGTGCCAGCAGCAGGACAGGGACGGGAAACACCATATATTTT